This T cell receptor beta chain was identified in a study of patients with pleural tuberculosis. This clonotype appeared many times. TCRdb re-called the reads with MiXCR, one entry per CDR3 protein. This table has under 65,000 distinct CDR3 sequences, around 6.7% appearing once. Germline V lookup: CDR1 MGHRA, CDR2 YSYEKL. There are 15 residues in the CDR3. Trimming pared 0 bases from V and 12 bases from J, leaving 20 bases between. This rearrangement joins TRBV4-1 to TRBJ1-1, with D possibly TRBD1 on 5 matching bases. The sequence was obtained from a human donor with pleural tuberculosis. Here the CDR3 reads CASSQDEGTLVSPFF. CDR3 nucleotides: TGCGCCAGCAGCCAAGATGAGGGGACGTTGGTCTCGCCTTTCTTT.